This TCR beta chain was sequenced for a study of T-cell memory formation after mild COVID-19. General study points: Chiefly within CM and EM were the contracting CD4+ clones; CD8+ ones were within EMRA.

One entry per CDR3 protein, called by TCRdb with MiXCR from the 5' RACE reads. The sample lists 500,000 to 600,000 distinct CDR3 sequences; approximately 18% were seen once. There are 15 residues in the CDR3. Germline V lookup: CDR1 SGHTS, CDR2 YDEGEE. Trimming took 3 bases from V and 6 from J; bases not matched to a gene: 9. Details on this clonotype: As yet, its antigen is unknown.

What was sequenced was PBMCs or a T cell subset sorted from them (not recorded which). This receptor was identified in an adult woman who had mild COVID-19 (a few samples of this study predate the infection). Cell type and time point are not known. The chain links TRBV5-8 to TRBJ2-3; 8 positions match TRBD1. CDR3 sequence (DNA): TGTGCCAGCAGCTCTACGGGCAGGGGGCACGATACGCAGTATTTT. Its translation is CASSSTGRGHDTQYF.